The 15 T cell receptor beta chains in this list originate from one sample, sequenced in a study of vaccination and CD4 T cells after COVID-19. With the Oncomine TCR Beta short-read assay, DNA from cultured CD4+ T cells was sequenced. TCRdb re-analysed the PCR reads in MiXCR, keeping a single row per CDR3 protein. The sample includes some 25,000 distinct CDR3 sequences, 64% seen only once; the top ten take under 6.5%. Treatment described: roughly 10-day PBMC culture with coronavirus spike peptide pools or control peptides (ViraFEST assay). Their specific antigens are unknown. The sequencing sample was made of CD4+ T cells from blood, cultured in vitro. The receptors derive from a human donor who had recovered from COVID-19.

The CDR3 spells CASSFSGRGTEAFF. Written as DNA, the CDR3 is TGTGCCAGCAGTTTCTCAGGGCGAGGAACTGAAGCTTTCTTT. This chain uses TRBV12-3 or TRBV12-4 with TRBJ1-1, with D maybe TRBD1 (5 bases). V lost 3 bases and J 5 bases, leaving 13 bases between the germline ends. This CDR3 region has 14 residues.

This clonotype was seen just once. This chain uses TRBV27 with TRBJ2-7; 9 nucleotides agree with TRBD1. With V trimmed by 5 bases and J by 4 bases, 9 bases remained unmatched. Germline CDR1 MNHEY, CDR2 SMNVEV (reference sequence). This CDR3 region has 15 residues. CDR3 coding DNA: TGTGCCAGCAGTCCCCTGGGACAGGGCGAGTACGAGCAGTACTTC. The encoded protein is CASSPLGQGEYEQYF.

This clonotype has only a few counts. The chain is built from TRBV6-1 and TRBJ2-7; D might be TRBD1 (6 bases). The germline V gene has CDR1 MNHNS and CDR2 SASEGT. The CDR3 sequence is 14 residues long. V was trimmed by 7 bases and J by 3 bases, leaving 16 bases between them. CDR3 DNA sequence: TGTGCCAGCACCTCGGACAGCGGCCACTACGAGCAGTACTTC. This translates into CASTSDSGHYEQYF.

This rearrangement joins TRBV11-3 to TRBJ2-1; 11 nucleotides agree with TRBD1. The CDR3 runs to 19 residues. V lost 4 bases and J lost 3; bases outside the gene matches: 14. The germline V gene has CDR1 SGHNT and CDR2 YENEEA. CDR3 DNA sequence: TGTGCCAGCAGCTCCGGACAGGGGGCGAGGAGACGTGACTACAATGAGCAGTTCTTC. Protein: CASSSGQGARRRDYNEQFF.

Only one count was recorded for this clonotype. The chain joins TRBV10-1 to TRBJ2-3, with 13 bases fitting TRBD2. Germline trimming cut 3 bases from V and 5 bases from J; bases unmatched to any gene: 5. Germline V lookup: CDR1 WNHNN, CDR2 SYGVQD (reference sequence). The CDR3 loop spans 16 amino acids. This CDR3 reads CASSDYRTSGRDTQYF. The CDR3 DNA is TGCGCCAGCAGTGATTACCGGACTAGCGGGAGAGATACGCAGTATTTT.

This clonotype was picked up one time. The CDR3 DNA reads as TGTGCCAGCAGTCCTGGGACAGGCGCTAGCACAGATACGCAGTATTTT. Translated: CASSPGTGASTDTQYF. The chain employs TRBV6-2 or TRBV6-3 and TRBJ2-3; 8 bases are a match to TRBD1. Germline V CDR1 and CDR2: MNHEY, SVGEGT. The J segment lost 0 bases and the V segment lost 5 bases, leaving 7 bases of the junction unmatched. This CDR3 comprises 16 residues.

The CDR3 spells CASSQERRGGSNQPQHF. The CDR3 nucleotides are TGCGCCAGCAGCCAAGAAAGGCGGGGTGGGAGCAATCAGCCCCAGCATTTT. This rearrangement joins TRBV4-1 to TRBJ1-5; no definite D call. The CDR3 covers 17 residues. Trimming removed 0 bases from V and 1 base from J, with 13 bases in between. CDR1 MGHRA and CDR2 YSYEKL come from the germline V gene.

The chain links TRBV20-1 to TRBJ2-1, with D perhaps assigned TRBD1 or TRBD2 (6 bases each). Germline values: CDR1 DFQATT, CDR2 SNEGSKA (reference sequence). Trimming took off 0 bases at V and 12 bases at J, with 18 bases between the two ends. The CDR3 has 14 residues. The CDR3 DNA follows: TGCAGTGCTAGAGATCAAGGAGGGGGATTTGGGCAGTTCTTC. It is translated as CSARDQGGGFGQFF.

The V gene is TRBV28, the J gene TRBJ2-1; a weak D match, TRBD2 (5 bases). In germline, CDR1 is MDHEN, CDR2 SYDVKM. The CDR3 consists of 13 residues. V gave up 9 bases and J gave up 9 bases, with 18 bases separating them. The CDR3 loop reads CASTGLIEGEQFF. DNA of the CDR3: TGTGCCAGTACCGGCCTAATCGAGGGTGAGCAGTTCTTC. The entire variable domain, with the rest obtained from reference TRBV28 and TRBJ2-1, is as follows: DVKVTQSSRYLVKRTGEKVFLECVQDMDHENMFWYRQDPGLGLRLIYFSYDVKMKEKGDIPEGYSVSREKKERFSLILESASTNQTSMYLCASTGLIEGEQFFGPGTRLTVL.

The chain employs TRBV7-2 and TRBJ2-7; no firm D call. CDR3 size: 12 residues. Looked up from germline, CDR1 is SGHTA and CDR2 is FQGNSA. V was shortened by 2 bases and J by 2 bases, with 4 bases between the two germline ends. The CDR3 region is CASSLRAYEQYF. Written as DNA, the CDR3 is TGTGCCAGCAGCTTAAGAGCCTACGAGCAGTACTTC.

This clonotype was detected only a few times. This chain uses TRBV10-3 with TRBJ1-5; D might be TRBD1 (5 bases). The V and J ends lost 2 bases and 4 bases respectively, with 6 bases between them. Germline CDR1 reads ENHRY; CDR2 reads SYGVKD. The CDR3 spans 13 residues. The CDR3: CAISEGTNQPQHF. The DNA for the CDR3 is TGTGCCATCAGTGAGGGGACGAATCAGCCCCAGCATTTT.

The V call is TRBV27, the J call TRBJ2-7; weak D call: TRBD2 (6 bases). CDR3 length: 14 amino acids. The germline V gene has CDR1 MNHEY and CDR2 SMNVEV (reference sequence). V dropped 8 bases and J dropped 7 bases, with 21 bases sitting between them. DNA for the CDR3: TGTGCCAGCGACCATCCGCGGGGACCCAGTGAGCAGTACTTC. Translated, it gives CASDHPRGPSEQYF.

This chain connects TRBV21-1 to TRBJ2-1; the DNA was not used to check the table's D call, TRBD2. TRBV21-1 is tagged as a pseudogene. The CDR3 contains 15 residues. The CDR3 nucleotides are TGTGCCAGCAGCATATCGGGACTACTATACAATGAGCAGTTCTTC. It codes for CASSISGLLYNEQFF.

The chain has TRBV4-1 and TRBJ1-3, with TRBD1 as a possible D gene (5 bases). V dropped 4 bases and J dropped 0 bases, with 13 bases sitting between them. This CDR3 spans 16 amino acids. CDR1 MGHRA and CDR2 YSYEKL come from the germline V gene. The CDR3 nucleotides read TGCGCCAGCAGCCCTGGGGACCGCGGCTCTGGAAACACCATATATTTT. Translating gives CASSPGDRGSGNTIYF.

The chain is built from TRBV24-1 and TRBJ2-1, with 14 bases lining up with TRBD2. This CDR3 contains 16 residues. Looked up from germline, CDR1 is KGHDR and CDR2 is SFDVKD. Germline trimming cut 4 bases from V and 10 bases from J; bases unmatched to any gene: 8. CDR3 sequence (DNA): TGTGCCACCAGTGACTCCGGGACTAGCGGGAGTGGGGAGCAGTTCTTC. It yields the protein CATSDSGTSGSGEQFF.